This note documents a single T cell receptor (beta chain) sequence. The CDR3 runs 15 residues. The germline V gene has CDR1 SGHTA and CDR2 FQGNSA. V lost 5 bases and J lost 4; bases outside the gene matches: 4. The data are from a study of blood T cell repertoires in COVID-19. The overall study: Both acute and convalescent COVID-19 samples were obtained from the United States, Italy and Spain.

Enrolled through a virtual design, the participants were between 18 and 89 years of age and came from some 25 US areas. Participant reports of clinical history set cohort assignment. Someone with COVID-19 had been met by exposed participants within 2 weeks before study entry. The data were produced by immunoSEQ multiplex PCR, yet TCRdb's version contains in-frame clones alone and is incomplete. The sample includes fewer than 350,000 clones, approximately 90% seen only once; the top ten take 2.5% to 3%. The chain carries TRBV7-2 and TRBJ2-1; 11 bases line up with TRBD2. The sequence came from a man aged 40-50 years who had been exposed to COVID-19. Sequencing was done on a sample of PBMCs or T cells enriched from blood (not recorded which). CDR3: CASSPGTSGYNEQFF. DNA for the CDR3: TGTGCCAGCAGCCCAGGGACTAGCGGTTACAATGAGCAGTTCTTC.